These T cell receptor beta chains were read from a single sample in a study of technical replicates of blood from a few donors. The protocol was immunoSEQ multiplex PCR, while the TCRdb copy is restricted to in-frame clones and leaves out a portion. In the table there are approximately 45,000 clones, almost 97% of which are singletons. The sample consisted of T cells isolated from PBMCs. These receptors were collected from a human donor in good health. Both conserved end residues are part of each CDR3. D genes are given only for firm matches. The size of a clone is reported for some rows only, either as once, few or many, or as a class for expanded clones.

v_gene,d_gene,abundance,j_gene,CDR3aa,CDR3nt
TRBV30,TRBD2,once,TRBJ2-2,CAWNRAGGSTGELFF,TGTGCCTGGAATAGGGCGGGAGGAAGCACCGGGGAGCTGTTTTTT
TRBV28,NA,NA,TRBJ1-1,CASSLTGLRGEAFF,TGTGCCAGCAGTTTAACAGGACTAAGGGGTGAAGCTTTCTTT
TRBV7-9,TRBD2,NA,TRBJ2-2,CASSHPGLAGEAGTGELFF,TGTGCCAGCAGCCACCCCGGGCTAGCGGGAGAAGCTGGCACCGGGGAGCTGTTTTTT
TRBV20-1,TRBD2,NA,TRBJ2-1,CSARLAGVGFF,TGCAGTGCCAGACTAGCGGGAGTTGGGTTCTTC
TRBV6-1,NA,NA,TRBJ1-5,CASTRDGLNQPQHF,TGTGCCAGCACTCGGGACGGACTAAATCAGCCCCAGCATTTT
TRBV6-5,TRBD1,NA,TRBJ1-1,CASSSPDGTAEAFF,TGTGCCAGCAGTTCCCCCGACGGGACAGCTGAGGCTTTCTTT
TRBV7-3,NA,NA,TRBJ1-1,CASSSTSTTEAFF,TGTGCCAGCAGCTCGACTTCAACCACTGAAGCTTTCTTT
TRBV30,NA,NA,TRBJ1-5,CAWSQGPNQPQHF,TGTGCCTGGAGTCAGGGGCCCAATCAGCCCCAGCATTTT
TRBV27,TRBD1,NA,TRBJ2-7,CASSWGTGHHEQYF,TGTGCCAGCAGCTGGGGGACAGGGCACCACGAGCAGTACTTC
TRBV5-1,TRBD1,NA,TRBJ2-7,CASSWTGISYEQYF,TGCGCCAGCAGCTGGACAGGGATATCCTACGAGCAGTACTTC
TRBV2,TRBD1,NA,TRBJ2-3,CASSLQGATDTQYF,TGTGCCAGCAGTCTACAGGGGGCCACAGATACGCAGTATTTT
TRBV7-2,NA,NA,TRBJ1-1,CASSSTTEAFF,TGTGCCAGCAGCTCGACAACCGAAGCTTTCTTT
TRBV11-3,NA,once,TRBJ2-3,CASSYGVADTQYF,TGTGCCAGCAGCTACGGTGTGGCAGATACGCAGTATTTT
TRBV13,TRBD2,NA,TRBJ2-2,CASSPERGDTGELFF,TGTGCCAGCAGCCCGGAGCGGGGGGACACCGGGGAGCTGTTTTTT
TRBV27,NA,NA,TRBJ2-6,CASSLWGFARWSGANVLTF,TGTGCCAGCAGTTTGTGGGGCTTTGCGAGATGGTCTGGGGCCAACGTCCTGACTTTC
TRBV7-3,TRBD1,NA,TRBJ2-7,CASSLGQGTYEQYF,TGTGCCAGCAGCTTGGGACAGGGGACCTACGAGCAGTACTTC
TRBV30,NA,once,TRBJ2-3,CAWCVTVCTDTQYF,TGTGCCTGGTGTGTAACGGTCTGCACAGATACGCAGTATTTT
TRBV6-5,TRBD2,NA,TRBJ2-1,CASGRGTSGFNEQFF,TGTGCCAGCGGCCGGGGGACTAGCGGGTTTAATGAGCAGTTCTTC
TRBV7-6,TRBD2,NA,TRBJ2-5,CASSLVTSGETQYF,TGTGCCAGCAGCTTAGTGACTAGCGGTGAGACCCAGTACTTC
TRBV29-1,NA,NA,TRBJ1-1,CSVDVPGGNTEAFF,TGCAGCGTTGATGTGCCCGGGGGGAACACTGAAGCTTTCTTT
TRBV11-2,NA,NA,TRBJ1-4,CASSSAARVANEKLFF,TGTGCCAGCAGCTCTGCGGCCAGGGTGGCTAATGAAAAACTGTTTTTT
TRBV5-1,NA,NA,TRBJ1-2,CATRTGIDAYGYTF,TGCGCCACCCGCACAGGGATTGATGCCTATGGCTACACCTTC
TRBV9,TRBD2,NA,TRBJ2-7,CASSEWTGTSGRGEQYF,TGTGCCAGCAGCGAGTGGACAGGGACTAGCGGGAGAGGCGAGCAGTACTTC
TRBV28,TRBD2,NA,TRBJ2-5,CASRPRTSSETQYF,TGTGCCAGCAGACCCAGGACTAGTTCAGAGACCCAGTACTTC
TRBV30,TRBD2,NA,TRBJ2-1,CAGRDFTYNEQFF,TGTGCCGGGAGGGACTTTACCTACAATGAGCAGTTCTTC
TRBV4-1,TRBD2,NA,TRBJ2-5,CASSQDVSSGRPKETQYF,TGCGCCAGCAGCCAAGATGTGTCTAGCGGGAGGCCTAAAGAGACCCAGTACTTC
TRBV5-4,NA,NA,TRBJ2-7,CASSLGGGRYEQYF,TGTGCCAGCAGCTTGGGAGGGGGAAGATACGAGCAGTACTTC